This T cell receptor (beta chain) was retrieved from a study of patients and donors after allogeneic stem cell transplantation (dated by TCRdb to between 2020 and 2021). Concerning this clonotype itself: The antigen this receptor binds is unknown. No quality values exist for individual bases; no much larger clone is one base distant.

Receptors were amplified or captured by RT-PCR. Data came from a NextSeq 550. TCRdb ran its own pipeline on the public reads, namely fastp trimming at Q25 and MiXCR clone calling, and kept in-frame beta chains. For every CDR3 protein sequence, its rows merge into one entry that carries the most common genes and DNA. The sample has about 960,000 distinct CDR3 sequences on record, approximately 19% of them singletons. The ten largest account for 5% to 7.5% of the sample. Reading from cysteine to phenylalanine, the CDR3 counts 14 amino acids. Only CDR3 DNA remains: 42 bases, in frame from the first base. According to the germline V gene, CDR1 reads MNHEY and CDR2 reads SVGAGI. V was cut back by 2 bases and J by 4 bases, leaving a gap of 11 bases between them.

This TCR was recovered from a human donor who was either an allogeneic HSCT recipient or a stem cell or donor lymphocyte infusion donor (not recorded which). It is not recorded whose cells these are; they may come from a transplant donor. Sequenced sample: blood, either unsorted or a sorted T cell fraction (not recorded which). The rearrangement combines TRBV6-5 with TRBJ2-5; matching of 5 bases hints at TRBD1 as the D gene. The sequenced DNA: TGTGCCAGCAGTTACGACAGTTGGAGAGAGACCCAGTACTTC. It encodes CASSYDSWRETQYF.